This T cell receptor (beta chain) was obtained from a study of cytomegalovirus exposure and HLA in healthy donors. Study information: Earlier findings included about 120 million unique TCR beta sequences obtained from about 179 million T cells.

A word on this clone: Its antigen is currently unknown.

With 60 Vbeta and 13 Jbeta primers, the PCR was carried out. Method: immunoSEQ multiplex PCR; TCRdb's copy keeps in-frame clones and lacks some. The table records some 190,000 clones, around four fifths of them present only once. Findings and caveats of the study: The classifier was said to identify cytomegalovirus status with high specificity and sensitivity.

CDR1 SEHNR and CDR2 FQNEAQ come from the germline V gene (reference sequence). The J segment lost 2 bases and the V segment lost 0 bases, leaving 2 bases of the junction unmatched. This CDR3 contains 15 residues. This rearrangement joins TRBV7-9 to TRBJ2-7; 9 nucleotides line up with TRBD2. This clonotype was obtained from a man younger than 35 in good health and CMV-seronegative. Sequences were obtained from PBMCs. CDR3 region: CASSLASGSPYEQYF. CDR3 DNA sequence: TGTGCCAGCAGCTTAGCTAGCGGGAGTCCCTACGAGCAGTACTTC.